The T cell receptor beta chain described here comes from a study of T cells in Graves' hyperthyroidism and ophthalmopathy. Findings and limits, study-wide: Most thyroid clonotypes expanded above 0.001 were also detected in blood.

Trimming removed 6 bases from V and 3 bases from J, with 20 bases in between. Germline CDR1 reads MNHEY; CDR2 reads SMNVEV (reference sequence). The CDR3 sequence is 16 residues long. Inclusion characteristics of ophthalmopathy patients comprised a Clinical Activity Score of at least 3, a NOSPECS grade of at least 4, and duration under 3 months. Exclusions: uncontrolled infection, other autoimmune disease, pregnancy, lactation. Clinical symptoms, serum thyroxine, TRAb, thyroid ultrasound and orbital computed tomography informed diagnoses. In the case of this clonotype: Antigen specificity is unknown.

The TCR beta CDR3 regions underwent amplification using RNA transcripts as the source. First-round RT-PCR of the TCR CDR3 relied on the HTBI primer set. MiXCR was run by TCRdb on the multiplex PCR reads, yielding one entry per CDR3 protein. Of 500,000 or so distinct CDR3 sequences detected, about 15% appear once; the ten largest clones hold approximately 15%. Sequenced: blood. The chain is built from TRBV27 and TRBJ2-5, with D possibly matching TRBD1 (9 bases). The source is a woman between 18 and 29 years old with Graves' ophthalmopathy. The CDR3 DNA reads TGTGCCAGCAGGCCGCGGGGGGACAGGGTAGAAGAGACCCAGTACTTC. Protein product: CASRPRGDRVEETQYF.